Below are 4 T cell receptor beta chains sequenced from a single sample in a study of monozygotic twins with inflammatory bowel disease. TCRdb reworked the 5' RACE reads into one entry per CDR3 protein, no DNA. This table lists a few hundred thousand distinct CDR3 sequences. Sequenced: blood. These TCRs come from a human donor with ulcerative colitis or Crohn's disease, or a healthy co-twin of an affected twin (not recorded which).

This sequence joins TRBV7-2 and TRBJ1-1. This CDR3 has 13 residues. Germline CDR1 is SGHTA and CDR2 is FQGNSA. The CDR3 loop is CASSLDWAAEAFF. Variable domain in full (rest from reference TRBV7-2 and TRBJ1-1): GAGVSQSPSNKVTEKGKDVELRCDPISGHTALYWYRQSLGQGLEFLIYFQGNSAPDKSGLPSDRFSAERTGGSVSTLTIQRTQQEDSAVYLCASSLDWAAEAFFGQGTRLTVV.

This chain connects TRBV4-1 to TRBJ2-4; TCRdb proposes TRBD1, but this gene call is untestable without DNA. The CDR3 has 17 residues. Germline values: CDR1 MGHRA, CDR2 YSYEKL. The CDR3 is CASSQSGQGRAKNIQYF.

The rearrangement uses TRBV20-1 and TRBJ1-3; TCRdb indicates TRBD1, and absent DNA this call remains unverified. Germline V gene data show CDR1 as DFQATT and CDR2 as SNEGSKA (reference sequence). CDR3 length: 14 amino acids. CDR3 residues: CSATNRGLGNTIYF.

This sequence joins TRBV20-1 and TRBJ2-5. This CDR3 has 13 amino acids. Germline V CDR1 and CDR2: DFQATT, SNEGSKA (reference sequence). The CDR3 spells CSARDRPVGTQYF.